These T cell receptor beta chains were read from a single sample in a study of OX40 agonist ivuxolimab in advanced cancers. The table came from immunoSEQ multiplex PCR; TCRdb's copy has only in-frame clones and leaves some out. The table includes about 16,000 clones, under 85% detected once. This specimen consisted of CD4+ or CD8+ T cells sorted from blood, obtained in a trial of the OX40 agonist ivuxolimab. These receptor sequences come from an adult with an advanced solid tumor such as melanoma, head and neck, liver or kidney cancer. The CDR3 runs from the conserved cysteine through the conserved F or W.

v_call cdr3_aa
TRBV6-5 CASSPGFSKHYEQYF
TRBV7-9 CASSWSGLAGPRGTGELFF
TRBV5-6 CASAEGHYRGEQYF
TRBV5-5 CASNRGPLTDTQYF
TRBV11-2 CASSPNQKNTGELFF
TRBV4-2 CASSQGSSYNEQFF
TRBV13 CASSLSAAAGNTIYF
TRBV7-9 CASSSTGTASANVLTF
TRBV7-3 CASSLTFGGELFF
TRBV9 CASSVPGPSGGANTGELFF
TRBV6-5 CASSYSPSGSYEQFF
TRBV4-1 CASSPDAYEQYF
TRBV27 CASSETGQPSYEQYF
TRBV14 CASSQDSGLATYEQYF
TRBV15 CATSRVLVLRGATGNEQFF
TRBV7-8 CASSPRDGRYEKLFF
TRBV6-1 CASSDYRVEDTQYF
TRBV28 CASSIGTIDTGELFF
TRBV4-1 CASSQKWARYNEQFF
TRBV27 CASSFSASSYNEQFF
TRBV9 CASSVDEGGTEAFF
TRBV4-1 CASSQGGGGYEQYF
TRBV19 CASTTGQGTDTQYF
TRBV14 CASSHALREGADTQYF
TRBV9 CASSVSSGSTGELFF
TRBV14 CASSQVNTEAFF
TRBV30 CAWSVGISGTKGETQYF
TRBV9 CASSPPRGGNTEAFF
TRBV6-6 CASSYPTGVATEAFF
TRBV7-9 CASSQGPSEQYF
TRBV4-3 CASSPQRTGSYEQYF
TRBV5-4 CASSQDFLAGVEEQYF
TRBV29-1 CSVEYRTSGSYEQYF
TRBV7-2 CASSLGASGDEQYF
TRBV28 CASSPWEGTAFF
TRBV7-6 CASRAGGGAGDEQFF
TRBV7-8 CASSFPGEGFNEQFF
TRBV11-1 CASSPRRGLAAGGDTQYF
TRBV14 CASSWRGPYNEQFF
TRBV7-9 CASSDRVDGYTF
TRBV4-1 CASSQPVNSPLHF
TRBV7-3 CASSLTGGSTYEQYF
TRBV4-3 CASSQGQGLGANVLTF
TRBV4-2 CASSQGTGSAYEQYF
TRBV11-3 CASSQRGRNGELFF
TRBV29-1 CSVVTATGNQPQHF